This TCR beta chain was captured in a study of CD8+CD57+ T cells in acquired aplastic anemia. Study background: Sorted CD4+ and CD8+ cell DNA averaged 3.2 ug. CD4+ cells from healthy donors averaged roughly 11 million reads. Overall study results and limits: CD8+ Simpson's diversity in patients was not significantly different from that in controls.

Notes on this clonotype: The antigen is undetermined.

For CDR3 and TCR beta VDJ profiling, genomic DNA was the template used. MiXCR was run by TCRdb on the reads, yielding one entry per CDR3 protein. The sample has approximately 170,000 distinct CDR3 sequences, approximately 50% seen once; the top ten hold roughly 15%. V shed 10 bases and J shed 3 bases, with 13 bases lying between them. The CDR3 spans 13 residues. Per the germline V gene, CDR1 is ENHRY and CDR2 is SYGVKD. The rearrangement uses TRBV10-3 and TRBJ1-5, with D possibly matching TRBD1 (5 bases). The sequenced material came from sorted CD4+, CD8+, or CD8+CD57+ T cells (not recorded which) from PBMCs. This TCR came from a human donor in good health, serving as a control. In DNA form, the CDR3 reads TGTGCCACCTCCAGGGTTGTCAATCAGCCCCAGCATTTT. This encodes CATSRVVNQPQHF.